The subject of this entry is one T cell receptor beta chain. The data stem from a study of CD8+ T cells in alopecia areata. This CDR3 comprises 14 residues. Deletions cut 3 bases from V and 3 bases from J, with 11 bases between. Germline CDR1 reads SQVTM; CDR2 reads ANQGSEA. Extracted from the samples, RNA was reverse transcribed into cDNA to serve as the sequencing template. Some clones are missing from TCRdb's copy, which holds only in-frame ones; the method was immunoSEQ multiplex PCR. The repertoire holds 100,000 to 150,000 clones, with around 45% as singletons. This clonotype originated in a human donor with alopecia areata. The sequencing sample was made of NKG2D-low CD8+ T cells sorted from blood. V is TRBV29-1 and J is TRBJ2-2, with a weak D call TRBD1 (5 bases). The CDR3 DNA is TGCAGCGTTGATTCAGGGTTCGACACCGGGGAGCTGTTTTTT. This codes for CSVDSGFDTGELFF.